Listed below are T cell receptor beta chains from one sample, sequenced in a study of identical twins. TCRdb processed the 5' RACE reads anew with MiXCR; each CDR3 protein has one entry. This sample has some 500,000 distinct CDR3 sequences; 9.5% to 10% occur once, and the top ten carry roughly 3%. These records were also assigned to another study, of yellow fever vaccine responses in identical twins.

Material for sequencing was PBMCs. These receptors all come from a young woman in good health. CDR3s include the opening cysteine and the closing phenylalanine or tryptophan. D genes are given only for firm matches. Part of the rows lack a size; the others show once, few, many or a class for expanded clones.

d_gene	len	j_gene	v_gene	abundance	CDR3nt	CDR3aa
-	17	TRBJ2-5	TRBV2	-	TGTGCCAGCAGTGATTTAGACAGGATAAAGTACCAAGAGACCCAGTACTTC	CASSDLDRIKYQETQYF
TRBD2	14	TRBJ2-3	TRBV4-3	many	TGCGCCAGCAGCAAGACTAGCCGTACAGATACGCAGTATTTT	CASSKTSRTDTQYF
TRBD1	16	TRBJ2-3	TRBV10-3	few	TGTGCCATCAGTGCTGGACAGGGTTCGGTAGTTGGTACGCAGTATTTT	CAISAGQGSVVGTQYF
-	14	TRBJ2-2	TRBV25-1	many	TGTGCCAGCGGGGAACAGTTTTACACCGGGGAGCTGTTTTTT	CASGEQFYTGELFF
TRBD1	15	TRBJ2-7	TRBV6-1	few	TGTGCCAGCACCGGAAACGGACAGGGGGATTACGAGCAGTACTTC	CASTGNGQGDYEQYF
-	17	TRBJ2-2	TRBV5-1	few	TGCGCCAGCAGCTCTAGTATGGACAGACCACCCACCGGGGAGCTGTTTTTT	CASSSSMDRPPTGELFF
-	14	TRBJ2-7	TRBV9	many	TGTGCCAGCAGCGTATCCGGGACGTCAGACGAGCAGTACTTC	CASSVSGTSDEQYF
-	15	TRBJ2-3	TRBV19	few	TGTGCCAGTAGAATCCCCGGCGGAAGCACAGATACGCAGTATTTT	CASRIPGGSTDTQYF
-	15	TRBJ2-1	TRBV5-1	many	TGTGCCAGCAGTCTGACTAGTAGCTCCTACAATGAGCAGTTCTTC	CASSLTSSSYNEQFF
-	15	TRBJ2-7	TRBV7-2	few	TGTGCCAGCAGCTTAAGATTCGGGGAATTAGGCGAGCAGTACTTC	CASSLRFGELGEQYF
-	15	TRBJ2-5	TRBV28	few	TGTGCCAGCAGTTCCGCTCTAGGATTGGGAGAGACCCAGTACTTC	CASSSALGLGETQYF
-	17	TRBJ2-3	TRBV27	few	TGTGCCAGCAGTCCCGCCGGGGTGGAAGTTGGAACAGATACGCAGTATTTT	CASSPAGVEVGTDTQYF
TRBD2	16	TRBJ2-2	TRBV5-6	few	TGTGCCAGCAGCCCCTCTAGCGGGAGGGCCCCCGGGGAGCTGTTTTTT	CASSPSSGRAPGELFF
-	14	TRBJ2-7	TRBV5-1	-	TGCGCCAGCAGCTCCTCCTCCCAGTCCTACGAGCAGTACTTC	CASSSSSQSYEQYF
TRBD1	15	TRBJ2-7	TRBV4-3	few	TGCGCCAGCAGCCGCGGGGACAGGGGGCCCTACGAGCAGTACTTC	CASSRGDRGPYEQYF
-	13	TRBJ2-2	TRBV19	once	TGTGCCAGTTCGGGACATCGGACCGGGGAGCTGTTTTTT	CASSGHRTGELFF
-	14	TRBJ2-7	TRBV11-2	-	TGTGCCAGCAGCGCATTACTGAAACCCTACGAGCAGTACTTC	CASSALLKPYEQYF
-	14	TRBJ2-7	TRBV5-1	-	TGCGCCAGCAGCCTCATGACTCCTTCCTACGAGCAGTACTTC	CASSLMTPSYEQYF
-	14	TRBJ1-2	TRBV12-3/TRBV12-4	few	TGTGCCAGCAGTCCCCCGGCAGGAGACTATGGCTACACCTTC	CASSPPAGDYGYTF